This TCR beta chain was sequenced in a study of blood T cell repertoires in COVID-19. Study overall: From the United States, Italy and Spain came samples of acute and convalescent COVID-19. Sources were T cells, B-cell-depleted T cells, or PBMCs; the material itself was cDNA or gDNA.

Per the study methods: The assay estimated nucleated cells by amplifying reference gene primers. TCRdb's table, derived via immunoSEQ multiplex PCR, lists solely in-frame clones and lacks some. V and J calls and clone size follow that table, whereas D and trimming were derived from the DNA. The table records 250,000 to 400,000 clones, around 88% of them present only once. CDR3 size: 15 residues. CDR1 and CDR2 (germline): MNHNS, SASEGT. Losses at the gene ends were 2 bases for V and 7 bases for J; bases not matched to a gene: 8. This clone occurred a few times. The Seattle patients joined while their infection was active and were tracked longitudinally afterward.

This chain connects TRBV6-1 to TRBJ2-1; TRBD2 matches 7 bases. The sequenced material came from peripheral blood. The sequence came from a woman aged 30 to 39 with COVID-19, enrolled during active disease. The DNA of the CDR3 is TGTGCCAGCAGTGAAAGCGCGGGAGAAACTAATGAGCAGTTCTTC. Residues: CASSESAGETNEQFF.